The sequence of this T cell receptor beta chain was determined in a study of blood T cells in healthy people across ages. J gave up 3 bases and V 1 base, and 3 bases lay outside the gene matches. CDR3 length: 15 residues. Looked up from germline, CDR1 is SEHNR and CDR2 is FQNEAQ (reference sequence). A second PCR of about 7 to 12 cycles used a sample-barcoded 5' primer and a J-beta primer mix. Each CDR3 protein gets one entry after TCRdb re-called the 5' RACE reads with MiXCR. Counted here are over a million distinct CDR3 sequences, around 40% occurring once; the ten biggest clones make up about 3.8%.

Specimen: blood. The clonotype originates from a woman aged 18-29 years in good health. The chain combines TRBV7-9 with TRBJ1-1; TRBD1 matches at 9 bases. CDR3 DNA sequence: TGTGCCAGCAGCTTAGGGGGGACAGGGCACACTGAAGCTTTCTTT. This encodes CASSLGGTGHTEAFF.